These 10 T cell receptor beta chains share one sample of origin, sequenced in a study of shared clonotypes between healthy human individuals. Generated by immunoSEQ multiplex PCR, the TCRdb table keeps only in-frame clones and is missing some. Among over 2 million clones listed, approximately 90% were seen once. The source material was naive CD4+ T cells from PBMCs. The sample's subset: CD45RA+ positively selected. These receptors all come from a young man in good health. Some clones in this sample may be carry-over from other donors' samples.

V and J are TRBV4-1 and TRBJ2-5, with D maybe TRBD2 (6 bases). Germline V gene lookup returns CDR1 MGHRA and CDR2 YSYEKL. V lost 5 bases to trimming and J lost 1 base, with 20 bases between them. The CDR3 extends over 17 amino acids. The CDR3 loop reads CASSAVPQAGPQETQYF. DNA for the CDR3: TGCGCCAGCAGCGCCGTACCCCAAGCGGGTCCCCAAGAGACCCAGTACTTC.

The V and J genes are TRBV4-1 and TRBJ1-2, with a tentative D call TRBD1 (6 bases). The CDR3 spans 15 residues. Germline CDR1 and CDR2: MGHRA and YSYEKL. Trimming cost V 4 bases and J 4 bases, with 16 bases left between them. The CDR3 nucleotides are TGCGCCAGCAGCCCTCGGGAGGGGGAGGCCTATGGCTACACCTTC. Its protein product is CASSPREGEAYGYTF.

The rearrangement joins TRBV11-1 to TRBJ2-5, with no clear D. The V gene lost 4 bases and the J gene lost 10 bases, with 16 bases spanning the gap. From germline, CDR1 is SGHAT and CDR2 FQDESV (reference sequence). CDR3 length: 13 residues. This CDR3 reads CASSSPEYDDQYF. The CDR3 DNA is TGTGCCAGCAGCTCCCCGGAATATGACGACCAGTACTTC.

The rearrangement joins TRBV5-1 to TRBJ2-2; TRBD1 or TRBD2 may be the D gene (6 bases each). V was shortened by 1 base and J by 5 bases, with 30 bases between the two germline ends. Per the germline V gene, CDR1 is SGHRS and CDR2 is YFSETQ. This CDR3 contains 21 residues. CDR3 protein: CASSLWLESEFRGRKTGELFF. As DNA, the CDR3 is TGCGCCAGCAGCTTGTGGTTAGAGTCGGAGTTTCGGGGGCGCAAAACCGGGGAGCTGTTTTTT.

The CDR3 loop is CASSLVNSGELFF. As DNA, the CDR3 is TGTGCCAGCAGCTTAGTGAATTCTGGGGAGCTGTTTTTT. The chain has TRBV7-2 and TRBJ2-2; D is undetermined. The CDR3 consists of 13 residues. Per germline, CDR1 SGHTA and CDR2 FQGNSA. The V and J ends lost 1 base and 8 bases respectively, with 8 bases between them.

The V gene is TRBV10-2, the J gene TRBJ1-1; D gene ambiguous. V lost 0 bases and J lost 1, with 6 bases in between. Germline assignment: CDR1 WSHSY and CDR2 SAAADI. The CDR3 covers 14 residues. CDR3 coding DNA: TGCGCCAGCAGTGAGTCTTTCCCGAACACTGAAGCTTTCTTT. Its protein is CASSESFPNTEAFF.

Written as DNA, the CDR3 is TGTGCCAGCAGCTCCTCTGGCGGGGCCGGCACAGATACGCAGTATTTT. This encodes CASSSSGGAGTDTQYF. This sequence joins TRBV7-2 and TRBJ2-3; D is possibly TRBD2 (6 bases). The CDR3 loop spans 16 amino acids. V dropped 4 bases and J dropped 1 base, with 15 bases sitting between them. Germline assignment: CDR1 SGHTA and CDR2 FQGNSA.

A note on this clone: The sample has other DNA sequences that encode this CDR3 too. J is TRBJ2-7 and V is TRBV5-1; 7 positions match TRBD1. The CDR3 runs to 15 residues. Trimming took 3 bases from V and 1 from J; bases not matched to a gene: 7. Per germline, CDR1 SGHRS and CDR2 YFSETQ. CDR3: CASSSGTVFSYEQYF. The CDR3, as DNA: TGCGCCAGCAGCTCAGGGACAGTCTTTTCCTACGAGCAGTACTTC.

In this sample, this clone turned up once. Other DNA sequences in the same sample also yield this CDR3. V and J are TRBV5-1 and TRBJ1-4, with TRBD1 as a possible D gene (6 bases). Germline values: CDR1 SGHRS, CDR2 YFSETQ. Trimming pared 0 bases from V and 7 bases from J, leaving 10 bases between. The CDR3 sequence is 14 residues long. This CDR3 reads CASSLEGGGEKLFF. In nucleotides, the CDR3 is TGCGCCAGCAGCTTGGAGGGGGGTGGTGAAAAACTGTTTTTT.

The chain recombines TRBV18 with TRBJ2-1; D ambiguous. Trimming stripped 3 bases from V and 5 bases from J, with 14 bases between. This CDR3 has 15 amino acids. Germline V lookup: CDR1 KGHSH, CDR2 LQKENI. The DNA for the CDR3 is TGTGCCAGCTCACCCCCGACGGCCCGGGACAATGAGCAGTTCTTC. Encoded protein: CASSPPTARDNEQFF.